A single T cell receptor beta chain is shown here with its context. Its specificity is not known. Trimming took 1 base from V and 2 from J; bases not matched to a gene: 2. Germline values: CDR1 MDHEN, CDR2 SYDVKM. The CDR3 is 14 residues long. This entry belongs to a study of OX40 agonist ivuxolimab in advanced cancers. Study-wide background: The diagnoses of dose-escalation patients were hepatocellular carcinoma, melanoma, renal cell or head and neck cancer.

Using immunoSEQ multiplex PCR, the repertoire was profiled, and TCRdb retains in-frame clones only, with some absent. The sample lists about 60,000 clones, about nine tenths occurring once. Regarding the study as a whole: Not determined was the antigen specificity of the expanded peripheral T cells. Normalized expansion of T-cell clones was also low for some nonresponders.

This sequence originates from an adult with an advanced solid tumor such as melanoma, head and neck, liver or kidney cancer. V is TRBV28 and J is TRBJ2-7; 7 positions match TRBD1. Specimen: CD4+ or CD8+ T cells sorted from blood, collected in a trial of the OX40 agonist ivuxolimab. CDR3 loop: CASSLYQGAYEQYF. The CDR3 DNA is TGTGCCAGCAGTTTATATCAGGGGGCCTACGAGCAGTACTTC.